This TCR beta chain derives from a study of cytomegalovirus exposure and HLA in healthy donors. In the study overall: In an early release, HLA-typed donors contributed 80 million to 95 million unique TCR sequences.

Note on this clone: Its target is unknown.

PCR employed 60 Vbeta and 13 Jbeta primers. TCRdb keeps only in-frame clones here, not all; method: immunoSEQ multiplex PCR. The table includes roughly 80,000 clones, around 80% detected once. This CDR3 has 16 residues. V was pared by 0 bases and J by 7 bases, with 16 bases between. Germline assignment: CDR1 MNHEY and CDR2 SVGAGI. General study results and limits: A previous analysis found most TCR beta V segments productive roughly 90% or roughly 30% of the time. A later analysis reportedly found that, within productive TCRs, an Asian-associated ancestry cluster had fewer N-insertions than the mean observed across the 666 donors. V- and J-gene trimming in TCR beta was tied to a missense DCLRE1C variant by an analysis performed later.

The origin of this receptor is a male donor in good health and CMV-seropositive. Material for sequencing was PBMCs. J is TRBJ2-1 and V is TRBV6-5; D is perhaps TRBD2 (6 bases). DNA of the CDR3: TGTGCCAGCAGTTACTCGTCCGGGAGCAACAGGAATGAGCAGTTCTTC. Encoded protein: CASSYSSGSNRNEQFF.